This TCR beta chain was identified in a study of blood T cell repertoires in COVID-19. At the level of the study: PBMCs, B-cell-depleted T cells, or T cells provided the cDNA or gDNA that made up the material.

Here immunoSEQ multiplex PCR was the method, and the copy in TCRdb shows in-frame clones only, minus some. The sample comprises 200,000 to 300,000 clones, about nine tenths of which are singletons, and 2.5% rests with the top ten. CDR1 MDHEN and CDR2 SYDVKM come from the germline V gene. The V and J ends lost 6 bases and 2 bases, in that order; junction bases with no gene match: 8. This CDR3 has 15 amino acids. Only one count was recorded for this clone. The sequence came from a woman in her thirties or forties with acute COVID-19. Material: PBMCs or T cells enriched from blood (not recorded which). This chain uses TRBV28 with TRBJ2-5; 8 bases agree with TRBD1. This CDR3 is CASSLQGTGQETQYF. The CDR3 DNA sequence: TGTGCCAGCAGCTTGCAGGGGACAGGACAAGAGACCCAGTACTTC.